Following are 17 T cell receptor beta chains from one sample sequenced in a study of shared clonotypes between healthy human individuals. As defined, naive CD8 cells were CD45RO-negative and positively selected for CCR7, with terminally differentiated effector memory CD45RA+ cells excluded. Clones were sequenced by immunoSEQ multiplex PCR, and TCRdb holds only the in-frame ones, with some missing. The sample has millions of clones, around 96% seen once. The sample consisted of naive CD8+ T cells sorted from blood. These receptors came from a man between 18 and 29 years old in good health.

The chain links TRBV7-9 to TRBJ2-1; tentatively, D is TRBD2 (6 bases). V lost 5 bases to trimming and J lost 5 bases, with 16 bases between them. This CDR3 comprises 15 residues. Germline V CDR1 and CDR2: SEHNR, FQNEAQ (reference sequence). The CDR3 region has the DNA TGTGCCAGCAGCGGGGAGGAGGATACCGACAATGAGCAGTTCTTC. Residues: CASSGEEDTDNEQFF.

The chain couples TRBV5-1 to TRBJ2-2; 11 bases are shared with TRBD2. The V gene end was trimmed by 4 bases and the J gene end by 6 bases; junction bases not matched to a gene: 11. The CDR3 spans 17 residues. CDR1 SGHRS and CDR2 YFSETQ come from the germline V gene. The chain's CDR3 is CASSPLAGGPESGELFF. DNA of the CDR3: TGCGCCAGCAGCCCATTAGCGGGGGGGCCTGAGTCCGGGGAGCTGTTTTTT.

The rearrangement links TRBV19 to TRBJ2-1; 9 nucleotides line up with TRBD2. Germline V gives CDR1 LNHDA, CDR2 SQIVND (reference sequence). The CDR3 is made up of 14 amino acids. The J segment lost 9 bases and the V segment lost 6 bases, leaving 9 bases of the junction unmatched. The CDR3 loop reads CASSLPGLAREQFF. The CDR3 DNA sequence: TGTGCCAGTAGCCTACCGGGACTAGCTCGTGAGCAGTTCTTC.

The CDR3 spells CASSFDRLRYGYTF. CDR3 bases: TGCGCCAGCAGCTTTGACAGACTACGCTATGGCTACACCTTC. The chain combines TRBV5-1 with TRBJ1-2; D is perhaps TRBD1 (5 bases). Germline values: CDR1 SGHRS, CDR2 YFSETQ. Between the trimmed V and J ends, which lost 2 bases and 4 bases, there was a span of 12 bases. The CDR3 runs 14 residues.

This clone was found a few times. This chain connects TRBV2 to TRBJ2-7; D gene ambiguous. V lost 2 bases and J 0 bases, leaving 11 bases between the germline ends. The germline V gene has CDR1 SNHLY and CDR2 FYNNEI. This CDR3 has 15 amino acids. CDR3 DNA: TGTGCCAGCAGTGAAAATCCGGGTAGCTCCTACGAGCAGTACTTC. Translating it yields CASSENPGSSYEQYF.

This chain links TRBV11-2 with TRBJ2-5; D is unresolved. Germline V gene data show CDR1 as SGHAT and CDR2 as FQNNGV. This CDR3 region has 12 residues. Trimming pared 3 bases from V and 5 bases from J, leaving 7 bases between. This CDR3 reads CASSFVVETQYF. CDR3 bases: TGTGCCAGCAGCTTTGTGGTGGAGACCCAGTACTTC.

V is TRBV29-1 and J is TRBJ1-1; D not certain. The CDR3 runs to 14 residues. CDR1 SQVTM and CDR2 ANQGSEA come from the germline V gene. Trimming removed 1 base at V and 4 bases at J, with 13 bases between. This CDR3 is CSVEGIGSSTEAFF. The CDR3, as DNA: TGCAGCGTTGAAGGTATAGGGAGTAGCACTGAAGCTTTCTTT.

The chain uses TRBV6-5 and TRBJ2-3, with D uncertain. CDR3 length: 15 amino acids. The ends were cut back, 6 bases at V and 0 bases at J, with 13 bases in the middle. Germline CDR1 MNHEY, CDR2 SVGAGI. CDR3 sequence reads: CASSPSWGSTDTQYF. In nucleotides, the CDR3 is TGTGCCAGCAGCCCCTCGTGGGGTAGCACAGATACGCAGTATTTT.

The chain combines TRBV9 with TRBJ2-7, with no clear D. V shed 4 bases and J shed 2 bases, with 10 bases lying between them. This CDR3 has 13 amino acids. Looked up from germline, CDR1 is SGDLS and CDR2 is YYNGEE. The CDR3 region is CASSPGYTYEQYF. CDR3 bases: TGTGCCAGCAGCCCCGGGTATACCTACGAGCAGTACTTC.

Concerning this clone: In the same sample, other DNA sequences code for this CDR3. The J gene is TRBJ2-2, the V gene TRBV9, with no clear D. V lost 0 bases and J 3 bases, leaving 3 bases between the germline ends. The CDR3 loop spans 13 amino acids. The germline gives CDR1 SGDLS, CDR2 YYNGEE. The CDR3 DNA reads TGTGCCAGCAGCGTAGGTGACACCGGGGAGCTGTTTTTT. Its protein is CASSVGDTGELFF.

CDR3 coding DNA: TGTGCCACCAGCGGGATTCTAGCGGGAGGAGCCTACGAGCAGTACTTC. Translating it yields CATSGILAGGAYEQYF. This chain connects TRBV15 to TRBJ2-7; 11 bases fit TRBD2. V dropped 5 bases and J dropped 2; count of bases not matched to a gene: 8. CDR1 and CDR2 from the germline V gene are LNHNV and YYDKDF (reference sequence). The CDR3 has 16 amino acids. The variable domain in full, with the rest retrieved from reference TRBV15 and TRBJ2-7, is DAMVIQNPRYQVTQFGKPVTLSCSQTLNHNVMYWYQQKSSQAPKLLFHYYDKDFNNEADTPDNFQSRRPNTSFCFLDIRSPGLGDTAMYLCATSGILAGGAYEQYFGPGTRLTVT.

The rearrangement joins TRBV19 to TRBJ2-7; tentative D call: TRBD2 (6 bases). Germline CDR1 LNHDA, CDR2 SQIVND (reference sequence). V lost 2 bases to trimming and J lost 6 bases, with 14 bases between them. This CDR3 has 14 amino acids. CDR3: CASSINEGRGEQYF. The CDR3 DNA is TGTGCCAGTAGTATAAATGAGGGGCGGGGCGAGCAGTACTTC.

The rearrangement links TRBV30 to TRBJ1-1; D gene ambiguous. V was trimmed by 5 bases and J by 5 bases, leaving 12 bases between them. This CDR3 is built from 12 residues. Germline V gene data show CDR1 as GTSNPN and CDR2 as SVGIG (reference sequence). The DNA for the CDR3 is TGTGCCTGGTGGCCAGCGGGGACTGAAGCTTTCTTT. It translates to CAWWPAGTEAFF.

The CDR3 DNA reads TGTGCCAGCAGCGTGACAGGGGGCAATCAGCCCCAGCATTTT. This codes for CASSVTGGNQPQHF. The chain couples TRBV7-2 to TRBJ1-5; 8 bases fit TRBD1. This CDR3 region has 14 residues. CDR1 is SGHTA and CDR2 is FQGNSA in the germline V gene. V lost 5 bases and J lost 2; bases outside the gene matches: 2.

The J gene is TRBJ2-7, the V gene TRBV27; a weak D match, TRBD2 (5 bases). V was clipped by 6 bases and J by 3 bases, with 15 bases between them. The germline gives CDR1 MNHEY, CDR2 SMNVEV (reference sequence). The CDR3 has 14 amino acids. CDR3 bases: TGTGCCAGCAGAGCCGGACTGTCGGGCTACGAGCAGTACTTC. It specifies CASRAGLSGYEQYF.

The rearrangement uses TRBV9 and TRBJ1-1, with D perhaps matching TRBD1 (5 bases). Germline V gene lookup returns CDR1 SGDLS and CDR2 YYNGEE. Trimming removed 4 bases at V and 0 bases at J, with 16 bases between. The CDR3 has 16 amino acids. CDR3 bases: TGTGCCAGCAGCCTTCCCCCGGGGGGTTTGAACACTGAAGCTTTCTTT. Translated, it gives CASSLPPGGLNTEAFF.

Turning to this clone: Other nucleotide sequences in the sample specify the same CDR3. V usage is TRBV5-6 and J usage is TRBJ2-2; 9 bases are shared with TRBD1. The CDR3 loop spans 15 amino acids. Germline CDR1 is SGHDT and CDR2 is YYEEEE. V trimming: 2 bases; J trimming: 5 bases; junction bases outside the gene matches: 4. The CDR3 nucleotides read TGTGCCAGCAGCTTCGGGACAGGGAATACCGGGGAGCTGTTTTTT. Protein product: CASSFGTGNTGELFF. Looking up the rest from reference TRBV5-6 and TRBJ2-2 gives the full variable domain: DAGVTQSPTHLIKTRGQQVTLRCSPKSGHDTVSWYQQALGQGPQFIFQYYEEEERQRGNFPDRFSGHQFPNYSSELNVNALLLGDSALYLCASSFGTGNTGELFFGEGSRLTVL.